Shown below are 9 T cell receptor beta chains from a single sample sequenced in a study of Graves' ophthalmopathy and Graves' hyperthyroidism. Amplification of TCR beta CDR3 regions used RNA transcripts. HTBI primers were used in a first-round RT-PCR, which preceded a second-round multiplex PCR. TCRdb independently ran MiXCR on the multiplex PCR reads; one entry per CDR3 protein. The sample lists 600,000 to 650,000 distinct CDR3 sequences, approximately 21% occurring once. What was sequenced was peripheral blood. The receptors derive from a woman between 18 and 30 years old with stable Graves' hyperthyroidism. Some clones in this sample may be carry-over from other donors' samples.

This clonotype occurred once. The J gene is TRBJ2-5, the V gene TRBV5-5; TRBD2 might be the D (5 bases). The CDR3 length is 15 residues. The germline CDR1 and CDR2 sequences are SGHKS and YYEKEE (reference sequence). With 0 bases removed from V and 5 bases from J, the gap between germline ends came to 14 bases. The CDR3 sequence is CASSLDGKSSETQYF. As DNA, the CDR3 is TGTGCCAGCAGCTTGGACGGGAAGAGCAGTGAGACCCAGTACTTC.

The table lists this clonotype with many counts. The chain uses TRBV6-5 and TRBJ1-6, with D uncertain. From germline, CDR1 is MNHEY and CDR2 SVGAGI. The CDR3 has 15 residues. Trimming left V 4 bases short and J 6 bases short, with 13 bases between. CDR3 amino acids: CASSSSGSINSPLHF. The CDR3 DNA sequence: TGTGCCAGCAGTTCGTCCGGGTCAATTAATTCACCCCTCCACTTT.

The rearrangement links TRBV11-1 to TRBJ2-2, with 10 nucleotides matching TRBD2. V lost 2 bases, J lost 1 base, and 7 bases stayed unmatched. Per the germline V gene, CDR1 is SGHAT and CDR2 is FQDESV (reference sequence). The CDR3 loop spans 18 amino acids. CDR3: CASSLPLSGGGNTGELFF. The CDR3 DNA reads TGTGCCAGCAGCTTACCCCTCAGCGGGGGGGGGAACACCGGGGAGCTGTTTTTT.

This clonotype has just a few counts. The V gene is TRBV28, the J gene TRBJ2-7; D is uncertain. The length of the CDR3 is 14 residues. Per germline, CDR1 MDHEN and CDR2 SYDVKM. Trimming left V 6 bases short and J 3 bases short, with 15 bases between. CDR3 sequence (DNA): TGTGCCAGCAGGGAGAGCAGAAGAATCTACGAGCAGTACTTC. This gives the protein CASRESRRIYEQYF.

This clonotype appeared many times. V is TRBV12-3 or TRBV12-4 and J is TRBJ1-1; 9 bases are a match to TRBD1. The CDR3 totals 15 residues. Losses at the gene ends were 6 bases for V and 5 bases for J; bases not matched to a gene: 10. The DNA for the CDR3 is TGTGCCAGCAGCCTAGGGGGGACAGGGCTTACTGAAGCTTTCTTT. Amino acids: CASSLGGTGLTEAFF.

This clonotype was observed at least ten times. V and J are TRBV6-1 and TRBJ2-6, with no clear D. V was clipped by 7 bases and J by 0 bases, with 7 bases between them. Germline CDR1 MNHNS, CDR2 SASEGT. The CDR3 contains 14 residues. In nucleotides, the CDR3 is TGTGCCAGCAACCGGGCCTCTGGGGCCAACGTCCTGACTTTC. As protein: CASNRASGANVLTF.

This clonotype has ten or more counts. This chain uses TRBV20-1 with TRBJ2-7; D unclear. Germline assignment: CDR1 DFQATT and CDR2 SNEGSKA (reference sequence). The CDR3 consists of 11 residues. Trimming took off 8 bases at V and 3 bases at J, with 11 bases between the two ends. CDR3 coding DNA: TGCAGTAGTGGACGTAACTACGAGCAGTACTTC. Encoded protein: CSSGRNYEQYF.

This clonotype was seen ten or more times. The V call is TRBV19, the J call TRBJ1-2; possible D gene TRBD1, 6 bases. Trimming took off 5 bases at V and 2 bases at J, with 15 bases between the two ends. The CDR3 length is 15 residues. Germline CDR1 reads LNHDA; CDR2 reads SQIVND (reference sequence). Here the CDR3 DNA reads TGTGCCAGTAGTCCATCGGACAGTCTGAACTATGGCTACACCTTC. It specifies CASSPSDSLNYGYTF.

This clonotype was observed many times. The chain uses TRBV6-5 and TRBJ1-2, with 8 nucleotides matching TRBD1. V was clipped by 6 bases and J by 8 bases; unmatched bases: 11. Germline values: CDR1 MNHEY, CDR2 SVGAGI. This CDR3 comprises 14 residues. This chain's CDR3 is CASSIGQGSGGYTF. CDR3 coding DNA: TGTGCCAGCAGCATCGGACAGGGTTCAGGGGGCTACACCTTC.